This T cell receptor (beta chain) stems from a study of blood T cell repertoires in COVID-19. Study-wide background: Samples of COVID-19 (acute and convalescent) were obtained from the United States, Italy and Spain. PBMCs, B-cell-depleted T cells, or T cells provided the cDNA or gDNA that made up the material.

A Seattle source enrolled patients during active infection and followed them longitudinally. Authors' processing steps: Amplification of reference gene primers was used by the study to estimate nucleated cell counts. Data came from immunoSEQ multiplex PCR; TCRdb stores just in-frame clones and leaves some out. V and J calls and clone size come straight from that table; D and trimming were deduced from the DNA. The sample has about 92,000 clones, around nine tenths seen once. The TCR comes from a woman in her fifties or sixties with COVID-19, enrolled during active disease. Sequenced material: peripheral blood.

The CDR3 region is CSVAEQLQETQYF. The CDR3 DNA reads TGCAGCGTGGCGGAACAACTACAAGAGACCCAGTACTTC. This rearrangement joins TRBV29-1 to TRBJ2-5; D gene unclear. V dropped 6 bases and J dropped 2 bases, with 13 bases sitting between them. The CDR3 covers 13 residues. Germline V gene data show CDR1 as SQVTM and CDR2 as ANQGSEA.